This T cell receptor beta chain stems from a study of blood T cell repertoires in COVID-19. As originally analysed: Nucleated cell counts were estimated from reference gene primer amplification. Clones were read by immunoSEQ multiplex PCR, and TCRdb kept only the in-frame ones, dropping some. That table supplies the V and J calls and clone size; D and trimming were determined from the DNA. The table lists approximately 250,000 clones, about 85% of them singletons. The V and J ends lost 4 bases and 4 bases, in that order; junction bases with no gene match: 11. Germline-derived CDR1 and CDR2 are MDHEN and SYDVKM. The CDR3 sequence is 16 residues long. This clone was counted only a few times.

The TCR comes from a man between 18 and 35 years old with active or convalescent COVID-19. The sequenced material came from peripheral blood. The chain has TRBV28 and TRBJ2-3; TRBD1 matches 7 bases. CDR3 amino acids: CASSYSQGKRSDTQYF. The DNA of the CDR3 is TGTGCCAGCAGTTACTCACAGGGGAAGAGGTCAGATACGCAGTATTTT.